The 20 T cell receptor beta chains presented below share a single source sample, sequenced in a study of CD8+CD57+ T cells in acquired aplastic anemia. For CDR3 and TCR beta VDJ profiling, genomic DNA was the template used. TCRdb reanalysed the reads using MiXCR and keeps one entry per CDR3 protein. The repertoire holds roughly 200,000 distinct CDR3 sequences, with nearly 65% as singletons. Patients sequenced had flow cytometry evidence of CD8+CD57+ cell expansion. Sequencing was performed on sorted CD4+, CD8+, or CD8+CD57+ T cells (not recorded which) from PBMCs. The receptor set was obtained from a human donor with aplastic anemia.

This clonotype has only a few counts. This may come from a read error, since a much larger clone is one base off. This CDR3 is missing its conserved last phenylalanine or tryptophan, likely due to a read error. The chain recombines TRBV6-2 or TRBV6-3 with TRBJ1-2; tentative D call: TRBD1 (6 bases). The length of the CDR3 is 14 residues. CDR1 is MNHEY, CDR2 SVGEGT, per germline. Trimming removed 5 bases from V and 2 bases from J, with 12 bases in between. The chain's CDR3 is CASSPGHLNYGYTL. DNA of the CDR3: TGTGCCAGCAGTCCGGGACATCTAAACTATGGCTACACCCTC.

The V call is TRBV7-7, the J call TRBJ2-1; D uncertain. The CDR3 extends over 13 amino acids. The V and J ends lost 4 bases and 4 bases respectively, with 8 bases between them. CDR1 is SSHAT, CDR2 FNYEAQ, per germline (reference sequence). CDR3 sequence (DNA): TGTGCCAGCAGCTCGCAAGGATACAATGAGCAGTTCTTC. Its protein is CASSSQGYNEQFF.

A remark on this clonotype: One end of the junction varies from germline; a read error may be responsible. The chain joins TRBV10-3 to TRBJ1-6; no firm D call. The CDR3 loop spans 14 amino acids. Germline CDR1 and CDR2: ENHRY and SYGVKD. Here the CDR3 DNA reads TGTGCCAGCAGTCCCGGATGGGATAATTCACCCCTCCACTTT. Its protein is CASSPGWDNSPLHF.

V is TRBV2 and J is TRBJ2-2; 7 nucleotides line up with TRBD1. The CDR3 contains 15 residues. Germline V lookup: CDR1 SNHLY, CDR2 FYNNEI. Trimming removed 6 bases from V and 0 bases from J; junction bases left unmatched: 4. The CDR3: CASRDGQANTGELFF. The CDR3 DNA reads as TGTGCCAGCAGGGATGGACAGGCGAACACCGGGGAGCTGTTTTTT.

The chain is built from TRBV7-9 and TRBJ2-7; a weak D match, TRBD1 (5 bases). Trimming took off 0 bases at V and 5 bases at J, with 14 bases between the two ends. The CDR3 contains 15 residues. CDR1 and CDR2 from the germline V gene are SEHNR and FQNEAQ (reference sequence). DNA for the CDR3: TGTGCCAGCAGCTTAGCCCAAGGAAACAGGAACGAGCAGTACTTC. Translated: CASSLAQGNRNEQYF.

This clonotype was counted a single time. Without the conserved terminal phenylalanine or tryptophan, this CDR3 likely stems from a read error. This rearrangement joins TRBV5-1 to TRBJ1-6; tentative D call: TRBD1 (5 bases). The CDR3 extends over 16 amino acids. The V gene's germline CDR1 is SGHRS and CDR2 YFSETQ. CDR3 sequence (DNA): TGCGCCAGCAGCCGTACGGCAGGGTCGGATAATCCACCCCTCCACTCT. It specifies CASSRTAGSDNPPLHS.

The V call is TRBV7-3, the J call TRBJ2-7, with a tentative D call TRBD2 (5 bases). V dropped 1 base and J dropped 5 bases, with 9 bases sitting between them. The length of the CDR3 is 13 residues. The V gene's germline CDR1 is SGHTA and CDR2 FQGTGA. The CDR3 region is CASSLRGNHEQYF. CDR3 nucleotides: TGTGCCAGCAGCTTAAGAGGGAACCACGAGCAGTACTTC. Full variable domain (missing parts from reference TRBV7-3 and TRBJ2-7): GAGVSQTPSNKVTEKGKYVELRCDPISGHTALYWYRQSLGQGPEFLIYFQGTGAADDSGLPNDRFFAVRPEGSVSTLKIQRTERGDSAVYLCASSLRGNHEQYFGPGTRLTVT.

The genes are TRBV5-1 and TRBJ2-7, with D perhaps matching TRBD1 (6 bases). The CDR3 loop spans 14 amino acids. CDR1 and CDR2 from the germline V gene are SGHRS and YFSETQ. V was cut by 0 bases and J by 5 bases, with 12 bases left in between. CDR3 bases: TGCGCCAGCAGCTTGGACAGGGTGAGCGACGAGCAGTACTTC. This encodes CASSLDRVSDEQYF.

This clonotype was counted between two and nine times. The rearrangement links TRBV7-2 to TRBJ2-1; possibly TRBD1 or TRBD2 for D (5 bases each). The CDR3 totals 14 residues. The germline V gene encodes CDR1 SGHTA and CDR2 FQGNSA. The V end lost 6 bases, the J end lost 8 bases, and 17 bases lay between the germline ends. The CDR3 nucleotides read TGTGCCAGCAGGGAGACTATACGGGACGATGAGCAGTTCTTC. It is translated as CASRETIRDDEQFF.

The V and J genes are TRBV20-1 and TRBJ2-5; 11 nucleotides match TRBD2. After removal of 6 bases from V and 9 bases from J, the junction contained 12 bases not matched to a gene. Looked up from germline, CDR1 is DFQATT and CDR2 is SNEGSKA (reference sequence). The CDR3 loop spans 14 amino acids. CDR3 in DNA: TGCAGTGCCCACTTGGGACTAGCGGCGGAGGCCCAGTACTTC. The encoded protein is CSAHLGLAAEAQYF.

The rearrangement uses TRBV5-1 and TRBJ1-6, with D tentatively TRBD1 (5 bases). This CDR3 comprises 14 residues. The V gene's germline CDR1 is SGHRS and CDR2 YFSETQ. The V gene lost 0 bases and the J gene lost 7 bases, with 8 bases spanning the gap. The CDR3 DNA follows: TGCGCCAGCAGCTTGGGGGACGGGAATTCACCCCTCCACTTT. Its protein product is CASSLGDGNSPLHF.

CDR3 in amino acids: CASGLGQGDTDTQYF. The CDR3 DNA sequence: TGTGCTAGTGGTTTGGGGCAGGGGGATACAGATACGCAGTATTTT. The J gene is TRBJ2-3, the V gene TRBV12-5; 7 bases are a match to TRBD1. CDR3 length: 15 residues. Germline CDR1 LGHNT, CDR2 FRNRAP. Losses at the gene ends were 1 base for V and 3 bases for J; bases not matched to a gene: 4.

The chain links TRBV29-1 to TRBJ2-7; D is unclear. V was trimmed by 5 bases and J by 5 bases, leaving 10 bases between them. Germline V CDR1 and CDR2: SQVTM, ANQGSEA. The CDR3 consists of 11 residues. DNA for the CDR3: TGCAGCGTTCGACTGAACCACGAGCAGTACTTC. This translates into CSVRLNHEQYF.

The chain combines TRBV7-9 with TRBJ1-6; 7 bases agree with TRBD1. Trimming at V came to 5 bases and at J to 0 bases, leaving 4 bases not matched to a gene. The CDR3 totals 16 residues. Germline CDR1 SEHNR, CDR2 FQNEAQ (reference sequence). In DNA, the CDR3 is TGTGCCAGCAGCCAGGGGGACAGCTCCTATAATTCACCCCTCCACTTT. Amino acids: CASSQGDSSYNSPLHF.

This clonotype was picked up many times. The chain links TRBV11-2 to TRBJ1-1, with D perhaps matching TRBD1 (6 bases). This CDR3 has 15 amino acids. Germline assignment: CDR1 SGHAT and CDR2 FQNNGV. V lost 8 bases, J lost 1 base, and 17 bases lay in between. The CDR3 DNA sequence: TGTGCCAGCCATTTCCCCAGGGGAACGAACACTGAAGCTTTCTTT. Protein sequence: CASHFPRGTNTEAFF.

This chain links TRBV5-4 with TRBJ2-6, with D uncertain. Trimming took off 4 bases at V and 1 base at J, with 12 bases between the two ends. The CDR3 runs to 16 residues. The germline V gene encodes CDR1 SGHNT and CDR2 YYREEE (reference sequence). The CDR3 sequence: CASSATRTSGANVLTF. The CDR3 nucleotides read TGTGCCAGCAGCGCGACACGAACTTCTGGGGCCAACGTCCTGACTTTC.

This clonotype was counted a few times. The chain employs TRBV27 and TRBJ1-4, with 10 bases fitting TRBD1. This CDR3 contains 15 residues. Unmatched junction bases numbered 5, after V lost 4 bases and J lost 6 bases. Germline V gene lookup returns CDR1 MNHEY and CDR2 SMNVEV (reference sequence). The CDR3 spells CASSSRQGADEKLFF. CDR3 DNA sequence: TGTGCCAGCAGTTCACGACAGGGGGCGGATGAAAAACTGTTTTTT.

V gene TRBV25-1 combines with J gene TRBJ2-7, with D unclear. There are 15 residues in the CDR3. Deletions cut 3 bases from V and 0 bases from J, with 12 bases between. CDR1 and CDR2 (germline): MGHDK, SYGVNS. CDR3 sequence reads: CASSDAHWTSYEQYF. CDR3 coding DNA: TGTGCCAGCAGTGACGCGCACTGGACCTCCTACGAGCAGTACTTC.

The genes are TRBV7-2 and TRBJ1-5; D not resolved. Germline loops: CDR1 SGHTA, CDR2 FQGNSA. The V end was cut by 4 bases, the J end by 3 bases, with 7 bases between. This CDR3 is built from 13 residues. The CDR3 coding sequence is TGTGCCAGCAGCTCAGAAGTCAATCAGCCCCAGCATTTT. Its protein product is CASSSEVNQPQHF.

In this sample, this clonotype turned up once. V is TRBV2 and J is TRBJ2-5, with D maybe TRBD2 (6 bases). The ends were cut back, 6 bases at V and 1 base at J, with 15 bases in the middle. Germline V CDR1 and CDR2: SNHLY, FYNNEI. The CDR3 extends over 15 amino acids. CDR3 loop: CASRRDSTSQETQYF. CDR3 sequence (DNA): TGTGCCAGCAGGAGGGACTCTACCTCCCAAGAGACCCAGTACTTC. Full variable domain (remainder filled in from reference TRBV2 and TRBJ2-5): EPEVTQTPSHQVTQMGQEVILRCVPISNHLYFYWYRQILGQKVEFLVSFYNNEISEKSEIFDDQFSVERPDGSNFTLKIRSTKLEDSAMYFCASRRDSTSQETQYFGPGTRLLVL.